This T cell receptor beta chain was recorded in a study of cytomegalovirus exposure and HLA in healthy donors. Regarding the study as a whole: Researchers reportedly found TCR beta sequences accurately predicted most subjects' HLA-A and HLA-B alleles. Rarity characterized most TCR sequences, yet some public TCRs appeared in many donors. Later examination showed HLA-associated TCR beta chains had greater clonal expansion than equally common others.

V lost 0 bases and J 0 bases, leaving 11 bases between the germline ends. This CDR3 comprises 16 residues. Per the germline V gene, CDR1 is LNHNV and CDR2 is YYDKDF (reference sequence). Regarding this clone: Its cognate antigen is unknown.

Despite likely unrecorded immune exposures, the donors were nominally healthy at the time of sampling. 60 Vbeta and 13 Jbeta primers were used in PCR. Generated by immunoSEQ multiplex PCR, the TCRdb table keeps only in-frame clones and is missing some. The data contain under 200,000 clones, around 78% of them singletons. V usage is TRBV15 and J usage is TRBJ1-2; no clear D gene. The TCR sequence derives from a woman in her thirties in good health and CMV-seropositive. Sequencing used PBMCs. The CDR3 protein is CATSRDRAVANYGYTF. The CDR3 coding sequence is TGTGCCACCAGCAGAGATAGAGCGGTGGCTAACTATGGCTACACCTTC.